Shown below are 19 T cell receptor beta chains from a single sample sequenced in a study of blood T cell repertoires in COVID-19. Libraries were prepared by immunoSEQ multiplex PCR; TCRdb keeps only in-frame clonotypes and omits some of them. The table shows roughly 200,000 clones, with around four fifths occurring only once. Sequencing input: PBMCs or T cells enriched from blood (not recorded which). These TCRs come from a man aged 35-49 years who had recovered from COVID-19.

The rearrangement links TRBV12-5 to TRBJ1-1; D is unresolved. Germline CDR1 and CDR2: LGHNT and FRNRAP. With 0 bases removed from V and 1 base from J, the gap between germline ends came to 12 bases. This CDR3 region has 16 residues. The CDR3 DNA reads as TGTGCTAGTGGTTTGGTACTTAGCGTTAAGAACACTGAAGCTTTCTTT. As protein: CASGLVLSVKNTEAFF.

This chain uses TRBV19 with TRBJ1-5; D unclear. V lost 7 bases, J lost 2 bases, and 12 bases lay in between. Germline CDR1 is LNHDA and CDR2 is SQIVND (reference sequence). The CDR3 spans 14 residues. CDR3 nucleotides: TGTGCCAGTACTGCTGGGAGGGGCAATCAGCCCCAGCATTTT. Its protein is CASTAGRGNQPQHF.

This chain connects TRBV7-9 to TRBJ1-4; D gene uncertain. The CDR3 consists of 15 residues. Germline V gene lookup returns CDR1 SEHNR and CDR2 FQNEAQ (reference sequence). The ends were cut back, 5 bases at V and 3 bases at J, with 13 bases in the middle. The CDR3 sequence is CASSQAQNSNEKLFF. The DNA for the CDR3 is TGTGCCAGCAGCCAGGCCCAAAACTCTAATGAAAAACTGTTTTTT. Filled out from reference TRBV7-9 and TRBJ1-4, the complete variable domain reads DTGVSQNPRHKITKRGQNVTFRCDPISEHNRLYWYRQTLGQGPEFLTYFQNEAQLEKSRLLSDRFSAERPKGSFSTLEIQRTEQGDSAMYLCASSQAQNSNEKLFFGSGTQLSVL.

The CDR3 reads CASSLPSKSSYNEQFF. DNA of the CDR3: TGTGCCAGCAGTTTACCTTCCAAGAGCTCCTACAATGAGCAGTTCTTC. V gene TRBV27 combines with J gene TRBJ2-1; no clear D gene. Germline V gives CDR1 MNHEY, CDR2 SMNVEV (reference sequence). Trimming left V 2 bases short and J 0 bases short, with 11 bases between. The CDR3 has 16 residues.

This chain connects TRBV2 to TRBJ2-1; weak D call: TRBD2 (5 bases). V was cut by 4 bases and J by 10 bases, with 8 bases left in between. The CDR3 length is 11 residues. CDR1 SNHLY and CDR2 FYNNEI come from the germline V gene. The CDR3 sequence is CASSGSGEQFF. In DNA, the CDR3 is TGTGCCAGCAGTGGGTCGGGAGAGCAGTTCTTC.

The chain uses TRBV2 and TRBJ2-3, with 16 nucleotides matching TRBD2. Looked up from germline, CDR1 is SNHLY and CDR2 is FYNNEI. The V segment lost 6 bases and the J segment 3 bases; nucleotides outside the gene matches: 6. The CDR3 totals 17 residues. The CDR3: CASSKGLAGGLTDTQYF. For the CDR3, the DNA is TGTGCCAGCAGCAAGGGACTAGCGGGGGGGCTGACAGATACGCAGTATTTT.

The chain joins TRBV19 to TRBJ1-5, with 7 bases aligning to TRBD1. CDR1 and CDR2 (germline): LNHDA, SQIVND (reference sequence). CDR3 length: 17 residues. V gave up 5 bases and J gave up 1 base; unmatched junction bases: 11. CDR3 protein: CASSPFRGTASNQPQHF. The DNA of the CDR3 is TGTGCCAGTAGTCCCTTTAGGGGGACAGCGAGCAATCAGCCCCAGCATTTT.

The rearrangement links TRBV3-1 (or the pseudogene TRBV3-2) to TRBJ1-2; D not resolved. Trimming left V 0 bases short and J 10 bases short, with 15 bases between. In germline, CDR1 is LGHDT, CDR2 YNNKEL (reference sequence). The CDR3 covers 14 residues. CDR3 sequence (DNA): TGTGCCAGCAGCCAAGACAGTCCGCTGTCTGACTACACCTTC. Encoded protein: CASSQDSPLSDYTF.

V is TRBV19 and J is TRBJ1-4, with TRBD1 matching over 9 bases. The CDR3 totals 16 residues. The V and J ends lost 10 bases and 4 bases, in that order; junction bases with no gene match: 13. The V gene's germline CDR1 is LNHDA and CDR2 SQIVND (reference sequence). The CDR3 nucleotides read TGTGCCACTATCTTGAAGGGGACAGGGCGTAATGAAAAACTGTTTTTT. Protein product: CATILKGTGRNEKLFF.

As concerns this clone: The junction differs from germline at one of its ends, possibly a read error. This chain joins TRBV7-9 and TRBJ2-1; no clear D gene. CDR1 is SEHNR and CDR2 is FQNEAQ in the germline V gene (reference sequence). This CDR3 comprises 12 residues. The CDR3 DNA sequence: TGTGCCAGCAGTTTAGGTTTGGGCGAGCAGTTCTTC. It translates to CASSLGLGEQFF.

The rearrangement links TRBV6-5 to TRBJ1-2; tentative D call: TRBD1 (5 bases). The CDR3 runs to 13 residues. Germline CDR1 and CDR2: MNHEY and SVGAGI. V was shortened by 7 bases and J by 4 bases, with 13 bases between the two germline ends. CDR3 sequence reads: CASKFGRVYGYTF. CDR3 coding DNA: TGTGCCAGCAAATTCGGCAGGGTCTATGGCTACACCTTC.

V and J are TRBV4-1 and TRBJ2-1; D might be TRBD2 (7 bases). The CDR3 contains 19 residues. V dropped 0 bases and J dropped 4 bases, with 22 bases sitting between them. Looked up from germline, CDR1 is MGHRA and CDR2 is YSYEKL. The CDR3: CASSQDPAGTSYRYNEQFF. In DNA form, the CDR3 reads TGCGCCAGCAGCCAAGATCCAGCGGGGACATCCTACCGGTACAATGAGCAGTTCTTC.

The J gene is TRBJ2-2, the V gene TRBV30; the match to TRBD1 covers 7 bases. CDR1 GTSNPN and CDR2 SVGIG come from the germline V gene (reference sequence). The CDR3 is made up of 15 amino acids. The V and J ends lost 4 bases and 8 bases, in that order; junction bases with no gene match: 13. CDR3 loop: CAWNSWTGSRGELFF. In DNA, the CDR3 is TGTGCCTGGAATTCGTGGACAGGCAGCAGGGGGGAGCTGTTTTTT. Filled out from reference TRBV30 and TRBJ2-2, the complete variable domain reads SQTIHQWPATLVQPVGSPLSLECTVEGTSNPNLYWYRQAAGRGLQLLFYSVGIGQISSEVPQNLSASRPQDRQFILSSKKLLLSDSGFYLCAWNSWTGSRGELFFGEGSRLTVL.

This clone occurred a few times. The chain carries TRBV6-2 or TRBV6-3 and TRBJ1-2; 7 bases agree with TRBD1. Trimming cost V 5 bases and J 3 bases; bases outside gene matches: 9. Germline CDR1 is MNHEY and CDR2 is SVGEGT. This CDR3 spans 15 amino acids. CDR3 region: CASSRYGQAYYGYTF. Here the CDR3 DNA reads TGTGCCAGCAGTCGCTACGGACAGGCTTACTATGGCTACACCTTC.

This chain uses TRBV19 with TRBJ2-7; the D is unclear. The length of the CDR3 is 15 residues. V was shortened by 3 bases and J by 3 bases, with 15 bases between the two germline ends. The V gene's germline CDR1 is LNHDA and CDR2 SQIVND (reference sequence). The CDR3 DNA reads as TGTGCCAGTAGTATGGCGTGGCGGAGCGACTACGAGCAGTACTTC. As protein: CASSMAWRSDYEQYF.

The genes are TRBV15 and TRBJ1-1; 12 bases map to TRBD1. This CDR3 comprises 17 residues. Germline V CDR1 and CDR2: LNHNV, YYDKDF (reference sequence). Trimming took 6 bases from V and 2 from J; bases not matched to a gene: 10. The CDR3 DNA follows: TGTGCCACCAGTACTAGGGACAGGGGGCAGAGAAACACTGAAGCTTTCTTT. It encodes CATSTRDRGQRNTEAFF.

V usage is TRBV3-1 (or the pseudogene TRBV3-2) and J usage is TRBJ2-1; TRBD2 agrees at 13 bases. J lost 1 base, V lost 4 bases, and 4 bases had no gene match. The CDR3 spans 17 residues. Germline V gives CDR1 LGHDT, CDR2 YNNKEL (reference sequence). As DNA, the CDR3 is TGTGCCAGCAGCCGAACTAGCGGGGGGGCGTCCTACAATGAGCAGTTCTTC. It encodes CASSRTSGGASYNEQFF.

This clone was picked up a small number of times. This chain uses TRBV29-1 with TRBJ2-1; D is ambiguous. The CDR3 sequence is 11 residues long. Trimming cost V 4 bases and J 10 bases, with 11 bases left between them. CDR1 is SQVTM, CDR2 ANQGSEA, per germline. The chain's CDR3 is CSVVPGQEQFF. CDR3 nucleotides: TGCAGCGTTGTGCCGGGTCAGGAGCAGTTCTTC.

This clone has a handful of counts. This chain links TRBV12-3 or TRBV12-4 with TRBJ1-1, with D tentatively TRBD1 (5 bases). The CDR3 extends over 13 amino acids. The V gene lost 3 bases and the J gene lost 8 bases, with 13 bases spanning the gap. The CDR3 loop reads CASSFGTGGEAFF. The CDR3 coding sequence is TGTGCCAGCAGTTTCGGCACCGGGGGAGAAGCTTTCTTT.